Presented here are 7 T cell receptor beta chains from one specimen sequenced in a study of long-term antiretroviral therapy in people with HIV. Assay version v3.0 of immunoSEQ was used, and it was run at survey level. Generated by immunoSEQ multiplex PCR, the TCRdb table keeps only in-frame clones and is missing some. The table shows about 22,000 clones, with more than 80% occurring only once. The source was unsorted PBMCs, collected 0.5 years before starting antiretroviral therapy. These receptor sequences come from a man aged 35 to 55 with HIV.

The chain combines TRBV7-3 with TRBJ2-7; D is unclear. The germline gives CDR1 SGHTA, CDR2 FQGTGA. V was trimmed by 2 bases and J by 1 base, leaving 6 bases between them. The CDR3 loop spans 13 amino acids. CDR3 protein: CASSLGLSYEQYF. Written as DNA, the CDR3 is TGTGCCAGCAGCTTAGGCCTTTCCTACGAGCAGTACTTC.

The chain uses TRBV28 and TRBJ2-7; D remains unclear. CDR1 and CDR2 from the germline V gene are MDHEN and SYDVKM. V lost 6 bases to trimming and J lost 1 base, with 10 bases between them. The CDR3 is 13 residues long. The CDR3 protein is CASRLRKSYEQYF. CDR3 DNA sequence: TGTGCCAGCAGGCTCCGCAAGTCCTACGAGCAGTACTTC.

This clone was counted a few times. The chain couples TRBV18 to TRBJ1-1; D unclear. With 2 bases removed from V and 1 base from J, the gap between germline ends came to 11 bases. The V gene's germline CDR1 is KGHSH and CDR2 LQKENI. CDR3 length equals 15 residues. The CDR3, as DNA: TGTGCCAGCTCACCATTGGGGATGGGGAACACTGAAGCTTTCTTT. This codes for CASSPLGMGNTEAFF.

V is TRBV7-2 and J is TRBJ2-7, with 9 bases fitting TRBD1. This CDR3 has 13 amino acids. The junction had 7 bases not matched to a gene; V was cut back by 6 bases and J by 7 bases. CDR1 is SGHTA and CDR2 is FQGNSA in the germline V gene. The CDR3 here is CASRQGQGAEQYF. The CDR3 DNA reads TGTGCCAGCAGACAGGGACAGGGCGCAGAGCAGTACTTC.

The gene calls are TRBV7-9 and TRBJ2-1, with D possibly being TRBD2 (7 bases). CDR1 is SEHNR, CDR2 FQNEAQ, per germline (reference sequence). Trimming removed 5 bases at V and 4 bases at J, with 18 bases between. This CDR3 has 16 residues. CDR3 in amino acids: CASSESRGGPYNEQFF. The CDR3 DNA reads as TGTGCCAGCAGCGAAAGTAGGGGGGGGCCGTACAATGAGCAGTTCTTC.

This clone has a single count. This chain connects TRBV4-3 to TRBJ2-7, with TRBD2 as a possible D gene (5 bases). Trimming left V 2 bases short and J 1 base short, with 18 bases between. The CDR3 spans 17 residues. The germline V gene encodes CDR1 LGHNA and CDR2 YSLEER. The CDR3 sequence is CASSQTTSRTGSYEQYF. The CDR3 DNA reads TGCGCCAGCAGCCAAACCACTTCCCGGACTGGATCCTACGAGCAGTACTTC.

This chain connects TRBV2 to TRBJ2-5, with 9 bases fitting TRBD1. The CDR3 sequence is 13 residues long. Trimming removed 6 bases from V and 5 bases from J; junction bases left unmatched: 4. CDR1 and CDR2 (germline): SNHLY, FYNNEI. The CDR3 sequence is CASRQGAGETQYF. In DNA form, the CDR3 reads TGTGCCAGCAGACAGGGGGCAGGGGAGACCCAGTACTTC.